This TCR beta chain was observed in a study of early T cells in non-severe SARS-CoV-2 infection. This clonotype was seen ten or more times. The V gene lost 7 bases and the J gene lost 3 bases, with 20 bases spanning the gap. From germline, CDR1 is SQVTM and CDR2 ANQGSEA. This CDR3 comprises 15 residues. TCRdb independently ran MiXCR on the 5' RACE reads; one entry per CDR3 protein. The table has about 36,000 distinct CDR3 sequences, 6.8% seen once. The receptor comes from an adult who was a healthcare worker with PCR-confirmed SARS-CoV-2 infection or an uninfected control (not recorded which). This chain connects TRBV29-1 to TRBJ2-3; no definite D call. The sample here was whole blood, taken at baseline. DNA of the CDR3: TGCAGCGCTCAATCCATGCAGTGGTCGACAGATACGCAGTATTTT. As protein: CSAQSMQWSTDTQYF.